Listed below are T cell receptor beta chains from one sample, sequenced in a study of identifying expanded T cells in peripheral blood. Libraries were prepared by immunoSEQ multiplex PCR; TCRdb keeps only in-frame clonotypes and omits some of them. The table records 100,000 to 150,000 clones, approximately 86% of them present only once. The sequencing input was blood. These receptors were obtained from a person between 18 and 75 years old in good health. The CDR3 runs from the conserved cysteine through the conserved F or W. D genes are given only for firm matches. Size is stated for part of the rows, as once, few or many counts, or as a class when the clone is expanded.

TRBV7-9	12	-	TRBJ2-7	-	CASSGNSYEQYF	TGTGCCAGCAGCGGCAACTCCTACGAGCAGTACTTC
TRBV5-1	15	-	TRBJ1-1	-	CASSLADTAGTEAFF	TGCGCCAGCAGCTTGGCCGATACAGCAGGGACTGAAGCTTTCTTT
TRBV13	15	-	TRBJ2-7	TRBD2	CASSPPPAGGYEQYF	TGTGCCAGCAGCCCGCCCCCAGCGGGAGGCTACGAGCAGTACTTC
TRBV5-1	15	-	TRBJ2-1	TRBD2	CASIPVGGGPNEQFF	TGCGCCAGCATCCCCGTTGGCGGGGGGCCCAATGAGCAGTTCTTC
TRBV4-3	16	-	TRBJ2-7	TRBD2	CASSQARAGGLYEQYF	TGCGCCAGCAGCCAAGCTCGAGCGGGGGGGTTATACGAGCAGTACTTC
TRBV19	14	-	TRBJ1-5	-	CASSKYRVWEPQHF	TGTGCCAGTAGTAAATACAGGGTCTGGGAGCCCCAGCATTTT
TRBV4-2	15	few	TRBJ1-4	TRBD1	CASSQMTGNKEKLFF	TGTGCCAGCAGCCAGATGACAGGGAACAAGGAAAAACTGTTTTTT
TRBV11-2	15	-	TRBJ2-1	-	CASSSGTPGPNEQFF	TGTGCCAGCAGCTCCGGGACTCCGGGCCCCAATGAGCAGTTCTTC
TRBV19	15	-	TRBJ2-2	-	CASSIRQGGTGELFF	TGTGCCAGTAGTATAAGACAGGGAGGCACCGGGGAGCTGTTTTTT
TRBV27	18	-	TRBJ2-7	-	CASSLRPVTGGLSYEQYF	TGTGCCAGCAGTTTAAGGCCCGTCACGGGGGGCCTCTCCTACGAGCAGTACTTC
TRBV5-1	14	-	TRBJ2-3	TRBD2	CASTIGTSGDTQYF	TGCGCCAGCACCATCGGGACTAGCGGGGATACGCAGTATTTT
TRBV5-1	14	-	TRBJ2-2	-	CASSLDRLAGELFF	TGCGCCAGCAGCTTGGACAGGTTGGCCGGGGAGCTGTTTTTT
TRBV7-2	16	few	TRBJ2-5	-	CASSLVSSFSSETQYF	TGTGCCAGCAGCTTGGTCAGCTCCTTCTCGTCTGAGACCCAGTACTTC
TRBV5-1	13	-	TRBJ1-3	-	CASSLEGRHTIYF	TGCGCCAGCAGCTTGGAAGGTCGCCACACCATATATTTT
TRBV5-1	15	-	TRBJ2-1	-	CASSLARGTYNEQFF	TGCGCCAGCAGCTTAGCACGGGGGACGTACAATGAGCAGTTCTTC
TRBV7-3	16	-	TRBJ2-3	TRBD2	CASSHGTSDRTDTQYF	TGTGCCAGCAGCCACGGGACTAGCGATCGCACAGATACGCAGTATTTT
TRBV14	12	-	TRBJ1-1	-	CASSQESTEAFF	TGTGCCAGCAGCCAAGAGAGCACTGAAGCTTTCTTT
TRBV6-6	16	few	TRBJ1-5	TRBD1	CASSYSRTGKDQPQHF	TGTGCCAGCAGTTACTCGAGGACAGGGAAGGATCAGCCCCAGCATTTT
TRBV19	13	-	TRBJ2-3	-	CASRSGTTDTQYF	TGTGCCAGTAGGAGCGGTACAACAGATACGCAGTATTTT
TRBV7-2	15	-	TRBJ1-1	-	CASSWGASRNTEAFF	TGTGCCAGCAGCTGGGGGGCCTCCCGGAACACTGAAGCTTTCTTT
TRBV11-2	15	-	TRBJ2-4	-	CASSLPGDPVGIQYF	TGTGCCAGCAGCCTCCCTGGCGACCCGGTGGGCATTCAGTACTTC
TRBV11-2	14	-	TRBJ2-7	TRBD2	CASSLRAGPYEQYF	TGTGCCAGCAGCTTGCGAGCGGGACCCTACGAGCAGTACTTC
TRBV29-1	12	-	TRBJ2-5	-	CSVGKGGETQYF	TGCAGCGTTGGTAAGGGGGGCGAGACCCAGTACTTC
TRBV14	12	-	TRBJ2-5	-	CASSLYGETQYF	TGTGCCAGCAGCCTCTACGGGGAGACCCAGTACTTC
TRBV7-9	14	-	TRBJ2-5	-	CASSLVPSQETQYF	TGTGCCAGCAGCTTAGTTCCCAGTCAAGAGACCCAGTACTTC
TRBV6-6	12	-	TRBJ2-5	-	CASSNRWETQYF	TGTGCCAGCAGTAACCGCTGGGAGACCCAGTACTTC
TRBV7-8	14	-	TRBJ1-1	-	CASSLGGSGTEAFF	TGTGCCAGCAGCCTGGGGGGGAGCGGGACTGAAGCTTTCTTT
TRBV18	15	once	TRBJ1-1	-	CASSPPNHRGTEAFF	TGTGCCAGCTCACCTCCCAACCATCGGGGGACTGAAGCTTTCTTT
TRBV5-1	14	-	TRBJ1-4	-	CASSWGGGNEKLFF	TGCGCCAGCAGCTGGGGGGGTGGTAATGAAAAACTGTTTTTT
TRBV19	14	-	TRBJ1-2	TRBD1	CASSTGTGGYGYTF	TGTGCCAGTAGTACCGGGACAGGGGGATATGGCTACACCTTC
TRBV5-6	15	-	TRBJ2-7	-	CASSYDRSSFYEQYF	TGTGCCAGCAGCTATGACAGGTCCTCTTTCTACGAGCAGTACTTC
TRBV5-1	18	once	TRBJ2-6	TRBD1	CASSLAKSWEDRENVLTF	TGCGCCAGCAGCTTGGCAAAGTCTTGGGAGGACAGGGAGAACGTCCTGACTTTC
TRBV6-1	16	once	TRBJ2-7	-	CASSDKGLAGLYEQYF	TGTGCCAGCAGTGATAAAGGCCTCGCCGGCCTTTACGAGCAGTACTTC
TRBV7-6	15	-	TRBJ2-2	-	CASSLGRANTGELFF	TGTGCCAGCAGCTTAGGGCGCGCGAACACCGGGGAGCTGTTTTTT
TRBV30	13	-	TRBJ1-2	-	CAWTLYLNYGYTF	TGTGCCTGGACACTATACCTTAACTATGGCTACACCTTC
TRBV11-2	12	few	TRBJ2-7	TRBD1	CASSSDRYEQYF	TGTGCCAGCAGCTCGGACAGGTACGAGCAGTACTTC
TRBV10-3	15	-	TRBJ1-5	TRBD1	CAISETGVNNQPQHF	TGTGCCATCAGCGAAACAGGGGTGAACAATCAGCCCCAGCATTTT
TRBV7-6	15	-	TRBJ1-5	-	CASSLDGFSNQPQHF	TGTGCCAGCAGCCTTGACGGATTTAGCAATCAGCCCCAGCATTTT
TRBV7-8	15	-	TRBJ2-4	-	CASSTEWGAKNIQYF	TGTGCCAGCAGCACGGAATGGGGTGCCAAAAACATTCAGTACTTC
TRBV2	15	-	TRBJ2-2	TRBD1	CAGRAGTGGTGELFF	TGTGCCGGCCGGGCCGGGACAGGGGGCACCGGGGAGCTGTTTTTT
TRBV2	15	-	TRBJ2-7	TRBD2	CASQRLAGGPYEQYF	TGTGCCAGCCAGCGGCTAGCGGGAGGGCCTTACGAGCAGTACTTC
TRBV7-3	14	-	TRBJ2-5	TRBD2	CASSYRGGQETQYF	TGTGCCAGCAGCTACCGGGGGGGTCAAGAGACCCAGTACTTC
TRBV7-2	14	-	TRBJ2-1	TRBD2	CASSDLAVYNEQFF	TGTGCCAGCAGCGATCTAGCGGTCTACAATGAGCAGTTCTTC
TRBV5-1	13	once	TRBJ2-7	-	CASSLGRTYEQYF	TGCGCCAGCAGCTTGGGCAGGACCTACGAGCAGTACTTC
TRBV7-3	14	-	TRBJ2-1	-	CASSTGDFYNEQFF	TGTGCCAGCAGCACCGGGGACTTCTACAATGAGCAGTTCTTC
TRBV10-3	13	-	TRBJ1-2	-	CAISVAVNYGYTF	TGTGCCATCAGTGTCGCGGTTAACTATGGCTACACCTTC
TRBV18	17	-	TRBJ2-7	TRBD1	CASSQGQGILLAYEQYF	TGTGCCAGCTCACAGGGACAGGGGATTCTACTCGCCTACGAGCAGTACTTC
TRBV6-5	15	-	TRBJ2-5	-	CASTKNPLGVETQYF	TGTGCCAGCACCAAGAACCCCTTAGGGGTAGAGACCCAGTACTTC
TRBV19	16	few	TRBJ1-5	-	CASSIAPPGGNQPQHF	TGTGCCAGTAGTATCGCCCCCCCCGGCGGCAATCAGCCCCAGCATTTT
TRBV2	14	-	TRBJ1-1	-	CASSEQGLVAEAFF	TGTGCCAGCAGTGAACAGGGTTTGGTCGCTGAAGCTTTCTTT
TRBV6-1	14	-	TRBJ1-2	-	CASSQGPIRDGYTF	TGTGCCAGCAGCCAGGGCCCGATTCGGGATGGCTACACCTTC
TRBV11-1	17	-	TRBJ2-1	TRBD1	CASSSGTGGSSYNEQFF	TGTGCCAGCAGCTCAGGGACAGGGGGGAGCTCCTACAATGAGCAGTTCTTC